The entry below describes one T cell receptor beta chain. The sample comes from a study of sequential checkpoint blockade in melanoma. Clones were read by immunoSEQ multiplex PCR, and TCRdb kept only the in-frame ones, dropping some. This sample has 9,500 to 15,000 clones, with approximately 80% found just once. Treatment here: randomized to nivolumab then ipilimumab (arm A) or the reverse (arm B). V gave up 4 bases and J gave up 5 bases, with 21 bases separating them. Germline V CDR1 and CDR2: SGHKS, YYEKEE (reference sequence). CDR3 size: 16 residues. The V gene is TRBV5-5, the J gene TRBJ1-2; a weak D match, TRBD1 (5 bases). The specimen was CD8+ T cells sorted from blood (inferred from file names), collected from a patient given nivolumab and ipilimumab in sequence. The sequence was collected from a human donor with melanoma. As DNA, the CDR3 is TGTGCCAGCAGCAGTCACCCGGGACTGTCTTCTTATGGCTACACCTTC. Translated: CASSSHPGLSSYGYTF.